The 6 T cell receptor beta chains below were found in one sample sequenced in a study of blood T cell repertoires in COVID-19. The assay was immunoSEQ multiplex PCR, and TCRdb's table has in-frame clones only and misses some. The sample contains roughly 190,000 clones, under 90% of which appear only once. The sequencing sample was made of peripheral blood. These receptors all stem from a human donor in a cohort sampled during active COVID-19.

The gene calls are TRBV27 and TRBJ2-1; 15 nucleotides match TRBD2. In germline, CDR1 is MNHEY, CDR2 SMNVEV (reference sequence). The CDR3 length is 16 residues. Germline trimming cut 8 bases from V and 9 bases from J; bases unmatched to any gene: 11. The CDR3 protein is CASRSLGLAGGSEQFF. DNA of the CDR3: TGTGCCAGCCGATCTCTAGGACTAGCGGGAGGGAGTGAGCAGTTCTTC.

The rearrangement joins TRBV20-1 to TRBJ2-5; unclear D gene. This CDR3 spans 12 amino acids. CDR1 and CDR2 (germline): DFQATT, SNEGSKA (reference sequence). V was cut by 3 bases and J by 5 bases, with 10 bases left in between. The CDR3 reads CSASELSETQYF. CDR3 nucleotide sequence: TGCAGTGCTAGTGAACTTTCCGAGACCCAGTACTTC.

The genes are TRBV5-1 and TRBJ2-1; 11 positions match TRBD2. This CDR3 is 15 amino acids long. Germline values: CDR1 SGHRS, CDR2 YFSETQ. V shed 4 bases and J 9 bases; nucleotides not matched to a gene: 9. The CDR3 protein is CASSEGLAERGEQFF. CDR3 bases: TGCGCCAGCAGCGAGGGACTAGCGGAGAGGGGTGAGCAGTTCTTC.

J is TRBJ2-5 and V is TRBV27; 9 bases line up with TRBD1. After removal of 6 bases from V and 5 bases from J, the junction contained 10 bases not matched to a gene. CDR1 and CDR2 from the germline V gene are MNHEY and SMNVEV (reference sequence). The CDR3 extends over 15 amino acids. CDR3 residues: CASRPQGAHRETQYF. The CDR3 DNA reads TGTGCCAGCAGACCACAGGGGGCGCACCGGGAGACCCAGTACTTC.

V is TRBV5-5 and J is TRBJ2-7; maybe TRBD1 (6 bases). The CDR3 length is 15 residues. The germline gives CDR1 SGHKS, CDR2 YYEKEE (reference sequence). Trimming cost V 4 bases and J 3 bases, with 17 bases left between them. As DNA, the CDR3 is TGTGCCAGCAGCCTACCCGGACAGCAAGACTACGAGCAGTACTTC. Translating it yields CASSLPGQQDYEQYF.

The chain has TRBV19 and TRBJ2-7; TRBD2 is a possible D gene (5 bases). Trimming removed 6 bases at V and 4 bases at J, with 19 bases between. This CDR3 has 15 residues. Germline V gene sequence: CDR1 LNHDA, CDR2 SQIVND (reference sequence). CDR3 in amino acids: CASSSTGSGPYEQYF. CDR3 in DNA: TGTGCCAGTAGCTCTACTGGGAGCGGACCATACGAGCAGTACTTC.